This T cell receptor (beta chain) comes out of a study of CD8 T cells in Susac syndrome. The authors sequenced TCR beta from blood CD8+ and CD4+ T cells. Negative isolation yielded the CD8+ and CD4+ T cells, while FACS enriched the TEMRA cells. Concerning this clonotype: The target antigen is unknown.

This CDR3 spans 17 amino acids. Per germline, CDR1 MNHEY and CDR2 SVGEGT. J lost 4 bases, V lost 5 bases, and 13 bases had no gene match. When the RNA was reverse transcribed, random hexamers were used with an input of roughly 0.5 to 1 ug. The method of amplification for TCR beta CDR3 was immunoSEQ multiplex PCR, covering 54 Vbeta and 13 Jbeta. TCRdb itself ran the immunoSEQ multiplex PCR reads through MiXCR, one entry per CDR3 protein. This sample carries roughly 200,000 distinct CDR3 sequences, about 95% of them seen once, and the ten largest clones take approximately 0.099%. Findings and caveats of the study: Where Susac syndrome CD4+ T cell repertoires were concerned, no clonal expansion was evident.

The V call is TRBV6-2 or TRBV6-3, the J call TRBJ2-2; 7 bases agree with TRBD1. Sequenced: CD4+ T cells from PBMCs. The sequence came from a human donor with Susac syndrome. The CDR3: CASSDARGQTTTGELFF. The CDR3 bases are TGTGCCAGCAGTGATGCTCGGGGACAGACGACCACCGGGGAGCTGTTTTTT.